A single sample is the source of the 20 T cell receptor beta chains below, sequenced in a study of CD8 T cells in Susac syndrome. With random hexamers, reverse transcription was performed on 0.5 to 1 ug of RNA. TCRdb re-called the immunoSEQ multiplex PCR reads with MiXCR, one entry per CDR3 protein. The table shows about 47,000 distinct CDR3 sequences, with 90% to 95% occurring only once. The sequenced sample was CD8+ T cells from PBMCs. Receptors were obtained from a human donor in good health.

The chain employs TRBV19 and TRBJ2-1; TRBD2 aligns across 8 bases. There are 14 residues in the CDR3. Trimming cost V 3 bases and J 2 bases; bases outside gene matches: 0. CDR1 is LNHDA, CDR2 SQIVND, per germline (reference sequence). CDR3 region: CASSISGTYNEQFF. The CDR3, as DNA: TGTGCCAGTAGTATTAGCGGGACCTACAATGAGCAGTTCTTC.

The chain links TRBV20-1 to TRBJ2-1, with 10 bases matching TRBD2. V gave up 0 bases and J gave up 8 bases; unmatched junction bases: 4. Per germline, CDR1 DFQATT and CDR2 SNEGSKA (reference sequence). The CDR3 sequence is 14 residues long. The CDR3 loop reads CSARELAGVDEQFF. The DNA of the CDR3 is TGCAGTGCTAGAGAGCTAGCGGGAGTTGATGAGCAGTTCTTC.

The chain is built from TRBV7-9 and TRBJ1-3; 7 bases agree with TRBD1. Unmatched junction bases numbered 5, after V lost 4 bases and J lost 5 bases. The germline gives CDR1 SEHNR, CDR2 FQNEAQ (reference sequence). The CDR3 is 14 amino acids. CDR3 in amino acids: CASSSTGTRNTIYF. The CDR3 coding sequence is TGTGCCAGCAGCTCGACAGGGACAAGAAACACCATATATTTT.

This sequence joins TRBV28 and TRBJ2-7; no definite D call. The V and J ends lost 2 bases and 3 bases respectively, with 8 bases between them. CDR1 and CDR2 (germline): MDHEN, SYDVKM. The CDR3 has 13 residues. The CDR3 spells CASSLVSNYEQYF. The CDR3 DNA reads as TGTGCCAGCAGTTTAGTGTCTAACTACGAGCAGTACTTC.

The chain uses TRBV6-5 and TRBJ2-1, with 7 positions matching TRBD2. The CDR3 runs to 16 residues. The J segment lost 8 bases and the V segment lost 2 bases, leaving 12 bases of the junction unmatched. Germline lookup yields CDR1 MNHEY and CDR2 SVGAGI. The CDR3 nucleotides read TGTGCCAGCAGTTACGGGGGAAGCGGGGCGAAGGATGAGCAGTTCTTC. It specifies CASSYGGSGAKDEQFF.

The genes are TRBV7-9 and TRBJ2-7; 8 bases are shared with TRBD2. This CDR3 region has 16 residues. CDR1 and CDR2 from the germline V gene are SEHNR and FQNEAQ (reference sequence). V lost 6 bases and J lost 5; bases outside the gene matches: 15. DNA for the CDR3: TGTGCCAGCAGTGCCCCCGGGACTAGAATCGATGACGAGCAGTACTTC. It codes for CASSAPGTRIDDEQYF. The full variable domain, rest sourced from reference TRBV7-9 and TRBJ2-7, is DTGVSQNPRHKITKRGQNVTFRCDPISEHNRLYWYRQTLGQGPEFLTYFQNEAQLEKSRLLSDRFSAERPKGSFSTLEIQRTEQGDSAMYLCASSAPGTRIDDEQYFGPGTRLTVT.

This chain links TRBV19 with TRBJ2-1; 7 bases agree with TRBD2. V dropped 5 bases and J dropped 9; count of bases not matched to a gene: 13. CDR1 is LNHDA and CDR2 is SQIVND in the germline V gene (reference sequence). The CDR3 covers 15 residues. The CDR3, as DNA: TGTGCCAGTAGTCCCCGGGGGGAGCGGTATGTTGAGCAGTTCTTC. The encoded protein is CASSPRGERYVEQFF.

In DNA form, the CDR3 reads TGTGCCAGCAGTTTTGTACCCACCGGGGAGCTGTTTTTT. This codes for CASSFVPTGELFF. The chain employs TRBV12-3 or TRBV12-4 and TRBJ2-2; D uncertain. The V end lost 3 bases, the J end lost 4 bases, and 6 bases lay between the germline ends. This CDR3 comprises 13 residues.

The chain couples TRBV20-1 to TRBJ2-3, with D tentatively TRBD1 or TRBD2 (6 bases each). This CDR3 contains 16 residues. Germline loops: CDR1 DFQATT, CDR2 SNEGSKA (reference sequence). Trimming left V 4 bases short and J 4 bases short, with 21 bases between. DNA of the CDR3: TGCAGTGCTATCCCCGCTCGGGGGACAACGGCAGATACGCAGTATTTT. Its translation: CSAIPARGTTADTQYF.

The chain recombines TRBV7-2 with TRBJ2-2, with TRBD2 identical over 13 bases. With 5 bases clipped from V and 9 bases from J, the junction kept 3 bases outside the gene matches. CDR3 length equals 14 residues. Germline V gives CDR1 SGHTA, CDR2 FQGNSA. CDR3: CASSRTSGSWELFF. DNA for the CDR3: TGTGCCAGCAGCCGGACTAGCGGGAGCTGGGAGCTGTTTTTT.

The table lists this clonotype with a count of one. This chain joins TRBV7-8 and TRBJ2-2; 12 bases are shared with TRBD1. CDR1 SGHVS and CDR2 FQNEAQ come from the germline V gene. This CDR3 has 15 residues. V shed 3 bases, J shed 9 bases, and the junction held 5 bases outside the gene matches. CDR3 sequence: CASSFLGQGARELFF. In DNA form, the CDR3 reads TGTGCCAGCAGCTTCTTGGGACAGGGGGCGCGGGAGCTGTTTTTT.

The rearrangement uses TRBV12-3 or TRBV12-4 and TRBJ1-2; the D is unclear. V gave up 1 base and J gave up 5 bases, with 17 bases separating them. There are 16 residues in the CDR3. CDR3 protein: CASSLGDGIVRYGYTF. The CDR3 DNA sequence: TGTGCCAGCAGTTTAGGGGATGGTATCGTACGGTATGGCTACACCTTC.

This clonotype showed up just once. DNA for the CDR3: TGTGCCAGTAGTGGAGTAGCGGGAGTCACCGGGGAGCTGTTTTTT. Amino acids: CASSGVAGVTGELFF. The chain joins TRBV19 to TRBJ2-2, with 9 bases matching TRBD2. J was trimmed by 4 bases and V by 5 bases; bases with no gene match: 5. The germline CDR1 and CDR2 sequences are LNHDA and SQIVND (reference sequence). The CDR3 is 15 residues long.

CDR3 amino acids: CSARSPGTGSLYGYTF. In DNA form, the CDR3 reads TGCAGTGCTAGATCCCCCGGGACAGGCTCTCTTTATGGCTACACCTTC. This sequence joins TRBV20-1 and TRBJ1-2, with 8 positions matching TRBD1. The CDR3 totals 16 residues. V lost 2 bases, J lost 5 bases, and 13 bases stayed unmatched. Per germline, CDR1 DFQATT and CDR2 SNEGSKA (reference sequence).

The chain combines TRBV4-1 with TRBJ1-2, with D perhaps TRBD1 (6 bases). Germline assignment: CDR1 MGHRA and CDR2 YSYEKL. The CDR3 runs 15 residues. V lost 6 bases, J lost 5 bases, and 19 bases lay in between. The CDR3 sequence: CASRDYGGPGYGYTF. The CDR3 nucleotides read TGCGCCAGCAGGGACTACGGGGGGCCGGGGTATGGCTACACCTTC.

This chain uses TRBV7-9 with TRBJ2-1; 7 nucleotides align to TRBD2. Germline V gives CDR1 SEHNR, CDR2 FQNEAQ (reference sequence). The CDR3 runs 16 residues. Germline trimming cut 6 bases from V and 3 bases from J; bases unmatched to any gene: 11. CDR3 DNA: TGTGCCAGCAGTCCCCCAAGCGGGGTAGACTACAATGAGCAGTTCTTC. Protein: CASSPPSGVDYNEQFF.

This chain connects TRBV19 to TRBJ2-7; no definite D call. The V gene lost 4 bases and the J gene lost 0 bases, with 10 bases spanning the gap. This CDR3 comprises 14 residues. The V gene's germline CDR1 is LNHDA and CDR2 SQIVND (reference sequence). CDR3 DNA: TGTGCCAGTAGTACAGGTTCCGACTCCTACGAGCAGTACTTC. Translation: CASSTGSDSYEQYF.

The chain couples TRBV7-6 to TRBJ2-7, with D perhaps matching TRBD1 or TRBD2 (5 bases each). CDR1 SGHVS and CDR2 FNYEAQ come from the germline V gene. This CDR3 contains 15 residues. V shed 2 bases and J shed 5 bases, with 16 bases lying between them. The CDR3 region is CASSLRDGVGNEQYF. CDR3 nucleotides: TGTGCCAGCAGCTTAAGGGACGGAGTTGGTAACGAGCAGTACTTC.

This clonotype showed up just once. The DNA for the CDR3 is TGTGCCAGCAGTTTATTAGGGGAAAAACTGTTTTTT. It codes for CASSLLGEKLFF. The chain links TRBV27 to TRBJ1-4, with D uncertain. This CDR3 is 12 amino acids long. V was clipped by 1 base and J by 8 bases, with 5 bases between them. Germline V gives CDR1 MNHEY, CDR2 SMNVEV (reference sequence). The full variable domain, with the rest looked up from reference TRBV27 and TRBJ1-4, is EAQVTQNPRYLITVTGKKLTVTCSQNMNHEYMSWYRQDPGLGLRQIYYSMNVEVTDKGDVPEGYKVSRKEKRNFPLILESPSPNQTSLYFCASSLLGEKLFFGSGTQLSVL.

The V gene is TRBV25-1, the J gene TRBJ1-3; D might be TRBD1 (5 bases). The CDR3 runs to 14 residues. V was cut by 2 bases and J by 4 bases, with 9 bases left in between. Germline-derived CDR1 and CDR2 are MGHDK and SYGVNS. In DNA, the CDR3 is TGTGCCAGCAGTGAAGTTGGGGGGGGAAACACCATATATTTT. This sequence encodes CASSEVGGGNTIYF.